Shown below are 30 T cell receptor beta chains from a single sample sequenced in a study of a mutant IDH1 vaccine in newly diagnosed glioma. Noted time point: week 11, during vaccination. Doses consisted of 300 ug of mutant IDH1 20-mer peptide each, paired with topical imiquimod. The repertoire was sequenced with immunoSEQ multiplex PCR; TCRdb's copy has only in-frame clones and lacks some. The sample carries 110,000 or so clones, roughly 90% recorded once. These receptors lack a known antigen. Sample: PBMCs, taken from a glioma patient whose treatment included an IDH1 peptide vaccine. The receptors stem from a woman between 50 and 59 years old with glioma.

The rearrangement uses TRBV28 and TRBJ2-1, with 7 positions matching TRBD2. CDR3 size: 20 residues. J was trimmed by 5 bases and V by 4 bases; bases with no gene match: 23. Germline CDR1 and CDR2: MDHEN and SYDVKM. As DNA, the CDR3 is TGTGCCAGCAGTTCCTTGGCTGCGGGGGTGTGGGTTTCCCCTAACAATGAGCAGTTCTTC. This sequence encodes CASSSLAAGVWVSPNNEQFF. Complete variable domain (other parts from reference TRBV28 and TRBJ2-1): DVKVTQSSRYLVKRTGEKVFLECVQDMDHENMFWYRQDPGLGLRLIYFSYDVKMKEKGDIPEGYSVSREKKERFSLILESASTNQTSMYLCASSSLAAGVWVSPNNEQFFGPGTRLTVL.

The J gene is TRBJ1-5, the V gene TRBV4-2; D unclear. This CDR3 comprises 15 residues. V lost 0 bases to trimming and J lost 3 bases, with 9 bases between them. Germline V gives CDR1 LGHNA, CDR2 YNFKEQ. The CDR3 nucleotides are TGTGCCAGCAGCCAAGATGGGGTCTACAATCAGCCCCAGCATTTT. Its translation: CASSQDGVYNQPQHF.

This chain connects TRBV7-3 to TRBJ2-3; D is perhaps TRBD2 (6 bases). V lost 5 bases and J 1 base, leaving 16 bases between the germline ends. Germline V gene lookup returns CDR1 SGHTA and CDR2 FQGTGA. The CDR3 totals 16 residues. Written as DNA, the CDR3 is TGTGCCAGCAGCCTACCCGGAGGGAGCGGCACAGATACGCAGTATTTT. Residues: CASSLPGGSGTDTQYF.

The chain combines TRBV7-3 with TRBJ1-3; D is ambiguous. The CDR3 is 14 residues long. The germline V and J ends were trimmed by 5 bases and 0 bases, with 8 bases remaining between them. Germline values: CDR1 SGHTA, CDR2 FQGTGA. CDR3 DNA sequence: TGTGCCAGCAGCCTCCGGGGCTCTGGAAACACCATATATTTT. Encoded protein: CASSLRGSGNTIYF.

Written as DNA, the CDR3 is TGTGCCAGCAGTGCCGGGACTAGAGTCACCGGGGAGCTGTTTTTT. Translated, it gives CASSAGTRVTGELFF. The V call is TRBV6-5, the J call TRBJ2-2; 8 bases are shared with TRBD2. V shed 5 bases and J 4 bases; nucleotides not matched to a gene: 6. The CDR3 runs 15 residues. CDR1 and CDR2 (germline): MNHEY, SVGAGI.

V usage is TRBV5-4 and J usage is TRBJ1-4; 7 nucleotides line up with TRBD1. J lost 4 bases, V lost 4 bases, and 4 bases had no gene match. The germline gives CDR1 SGHNT, CDR2 YYREEE (reference sequence). The CDR3 runs to 14 residues. In nucleotides, the CDR3 is TGTGCCAGCAGCAGACAGGGCGGTAATGAAAAACTGTTTTTT. It translates to CASSRQGGNEKLFF.

This chain joins TRBV29-1 and TRBJ2-7; no definite D call. In germline, CDR1 is SQVTM, CDR2 ANQGSEA. The CDR3 length is 11 residues. V was cut by 7 bases and J by 0 bases, with 7 bases left in between. The CDR3 region is CSGSVSYEQYF. Here the CDR3 DNA reads TGCAGCGGTTCAGTCTCCTACGAGCAGTACTTC.

The chain carries TRBV4-1 and TRBJ2-7; 8 positions agree with TRBD1. Unmatched junction bases numbered 8, after V lost 4 bases and J lost 3 bases. There are 15 residues in the CDR3. Germline CDR1 and CDR2: MGHRA and YSYEKL. CDR3 loop: CASSLSGQAGYEQYF. The DNA for the CDR3 is TGCGCCAGCAGCCTGTCGGGACAGGCAGGCTACGAGCAGTACTTC.

The chain joins TRBV15 to TRBJ2-7, with D perhaps matching TRBD1 or TRBD2 (5 bases each). Germline CDR1 reads LNHNV; CDR2 reads YYDKDF (reference sequence). Trimming shortened V by 5 bases and J by 1 base, and 15 bases separated the two germline ends. The CDR3 sequence is 15 residues long. The CDR3 sequence is CATSGGMVTSYEQYF. For the CDR3, the DNA is TGTGCCACCAGCGGGGGTATGGTGACTTCCTACGAGCAGTACTTC.

The J gene is TRBJ2-1, the V gene TRBV4-1; 9 bases align to TRBD1. This CDR3 is built from 18 residues. Germline V gene sequence: CDR1 MGHRA, CDR2 YSYEKL. With V trimmed by 4 bases and J by 8 bases, 18 bases remained unmatched. CDR3 in amino acids: CASSRLTSGQGLGHEQFF. DNA of the CDR3: TGCGCCAGCAGCCGACTAACATCGGGACAGGGTTTAGGGCATGAGCAGTTCTTC.

The chain recombines TRBV5-5 with TRBJ2-5, with no clear D. The CDR3 has 13 amino acids. Trimming cost V 5 bases and J 5 bases, with 13 bases left between them. Germline V gene sequence: CDR1 SGHKS, CDR2 YYEKEE (reference sequence). CDR3 sequence reads: CASRSLQGETQYF. CDR3 in DNA: TGTGCCAGCAGATCCCTCCAAGGGGAGACCCAGTACTTC.

V is TRBV11-3 and J is TRBJ1-2; no clear D. From germline, CDR1 is SGHNT and CDR2 YENEEA. The CDR3 extends over 14 amino acids. Trimming left V 5 bases short and J 7 bases short, with 17 bases between. CDR3: CASSPDLSGGGYTF. CDR3 sequence (DNA): TGTGCCAGCAGCCCAGACCTCAGCGGAGGTGGCTACACCTTC.

The genes are TRBV27 and TRBJ1-1; D possibly corresponds to TRBD1 (5 bases). CDR1 is MNHEY, CDR2 SMNVEV, per germline (reference sequence). V gave up 6 bases and J gave up 1 base, with 15 bases separating them. This CDR3 contains 15 residues. DNA of the CDR3: TGTGCCAGCAGCATAGGAGCTACAGGGAACACTGAAGCTTTCTTT. Translated: CASSIGATGNTEAFF.

The chain employs TRBV5-1 and TRBJ1-1; a weak D match, TRBD1 (5 bases). V was pared by 6 bases and J by 1 base, with 13 bases between. The CDR3 sequence is 14 residues long. Germline V lookup: CDR1 SGHRS, CDR2 YFSETQ. CDR3 loop: CASMRGSENTEAFF. CDR3 bases: TGCGCCAGCATGAGGGGAAGTGAGAACACTGAAGCTTTCTTT.

J is TRBJ2-1 and V is TRBV6-5, with 7 positions matching TRBD1. V lost 0 bases to trimming and J lost 6 bases; unmatched junction nucleotides: 2. Germline CDR1 reads MNHEY; CDR2 reads SVGAGI. This CDR3 spans 14 amino acids. The CDR3 DNA sequence: TGTGCCAGCAGTTACTCGGCAGGGGGCAATGAGCAGTTCTTC. The encoded protein is CASSYSAGGNEQFF.

The chain links TRBV2 to TRBJ2-5; D is perhaps TRBD2 (6 bases). Germline CDR1 reads SNHLY; CDR2 reads FYNNEI. V gave up 10 bases and J gave up 2 bases, with 11 bases separating them. The CDR3 is 12 amino acids. The CDR3 DNA follows: TGTGCCACAAACCGGGAGCAAGAGACCCAGTACTTC. Translated, it gives CATNREQETQYF. Supplemented by reference TRBV2 and TRBJ2-5, the full variable domain reads EPEVTQTPSHQVTQMGQEVILRCVPISNHLYFYWYRQILGQKVEFLVSFYNNEISEKSEIFDDQFSVERPDGSNFTLKIRSTKLEDSAMYFCATNREQETQYFGPGTRLLVL.

This clone is a singleton in its sample. The chain couples TRBV27 to TRBJ1-1, with D unclear. This CDR3 is built from 15 residues. CDR1 and CDR2 (germline): MNHEY, SMNVEV (reference sequence). V was trimmed by 0 bases and J by 0 bases, leaving 8 bases between them. The CDR3 spells CASSLSNQLNTEAFF. The CDR3 coding sequence is TGTGCCAGCAGTTTATCGAACCAATTGAACACTGAAGCTTTCTTT.

This chain joins TRBV7-2 and TRBJ2-1, with 8 bases identical to TRBD1. The CDR3 spans 15 residues. Germline values: CDR1 SGHTA, CDR2 FQGNSA. The ends lost 1 base at V and 1 base at J; junction bases unmatched: 0. The CDR3 DNA is TGTGCCAGCAGCTTAGACAGGGGGTCCTACAATGAGCAGTTCTTC. Protein: CASSLDRGSYNEQFF.

This chain uses TRBV6-1 with TRBJ1-1; no definite D call. Trimming took 1 base from V and 5 from J, leaving 14 bases between them. The CDR3 spans 15 residues. The V gene's germline CDR1 is MNHNS and CDR2 SASEGT. This chain's CDR3 is CASSEVPAMETEAFF. CDR3 sequence (DNA): TGTGCCAGCAGTGAAGTTCCCGCGATGGAGACTGAAGCTTTCTTT.

The rearrangement joins TRBV5-1 to TRBJ2-2, with TRBD2 identical over 8 bases. The CDR3 covers 16 residues. The ends lost 0 bases at V and 2 bases at J; junction bases unmatched: 3. In germline, CDR1 is SGHRS, CDR2 YFSETQ. CDR3 in amino acids: CASSLVSGANTGELFF. Here the CDR3 DNA reads TGCGCCAGCAGCTTGGTTAGCGGGGCTAACACCGGGGAGCTGTTTTTT.

This chain uses TRBV7-9 with TRBJ1-6; 10 nucleotides match TRBD1. This CDR3 spans 15 amino acids. V shed 4 bases and J 7 bases; nucleotides not matched to a gene: 4. The V gene's germline CDR1 is SEHNR and CDR2 FQNEAQ (reference sequence). Here the CDR3 reads CASSWDRGANSPLHF. CDR3 sequence (DNA): TGTGCCAGCAGCTGGGACAGGGGAGCCAATTCACCCCTCCACTTT. Supplemented by reference TRBV7-9 and TRBJ1-6, the full variable domain reads DTGVSQNPRHKITKRGQNVTFRCDPISEHNRLYWYRQTLGQGPEFLTYFQNEAQLEKSRLLSDRFSAERPKGSFSTLEIQRTEQGDSAMYLCASSWDRGANSPLHFGNGTRLTVT.

The chain is built from TRBV9 and TRBJ2-2; 11 bases line up with TRBD2. Germline loops: CDR1 SGDLS, CDR2 YYNGEE. The length of the CDR3 is 16 residues. The V and J ends lost 2 bases and 5 bases, in that order; junction bases with no gene match: 5. The CDR3 protein is CASSVRTSGRTGELFF. The CDR3 coding sequence is TGTGCCAGCAGCGTGCGGACTAGCGGGCGTACCGGGGAGCTGTTTTTT. The variable domain in full, with the rest retrieved from reference TRBV9 and TRBJ2-2, is DSGVTQTPKHLITATGQRVTLRCSPRSGDLSVYWYQQSLDQGLQFLIQYYNGEERAKGNILERFSAQQFPDLHSELNLSSLELGDSALYFCASSVRTSGRTGELFFGEGSRLTVL.

This clone was seen a single time. V and J are TRBV29-1 and TRBJ2-4; 10 bases map to TRBD2. Losses at the gene ends were 7 bases for V and 8 bases for J; bases not matched to a gene: 5. The V gene's germline CDR1 is SQVTM and CDR2 ANQGSEA. The CDR3 sequence is 12 residues long. Here the CDR3 reads CSAEREGDIQYF. The CDR3 DNA reads TGCAGCGCTGAGCGGGAGGGAGACATTCAGTACTTC.

This chain links TRBV6-5 with TRBJ2-7; possibly TRBD1 or TRBD2 for D (7 bases each). The V and J ends lost 2 bases and 4 bases respectively, with 12 bases between them. This CDR3 has 14 residues. Germline CDR1 is MNHEY and CDR2 is SVGAGI. This CDR3 reads CASSYGRGGYEQYF. In DNA form, the CDR3 reads TGTGCCAGCAGTTACGGCAGGGGGGGATACGAGCAGTACTTC.

The rearrangement joins TRBV5-5 to TRBJ2-1; 10 bases are shared with TRBD2. Germline V gives CDR1 SGHKS, CDR2 YYEKEE (reference sequence). V gave up 4 bases and J gave up 0 bases; unmatched junction bases: 4. This CDR3 has 16 amino acids. The CDR3 sequence: CASSQGLAASYNEQFF. The CDR3 bases are TGTGCCAGCAGCCAAGGACTAGCGGCCTCCTACAATGAGCAGTTCTTC.

The rearrangement uses TRBV7-9 and TRBJ1-1; 7 nucleotides align to TRBD1. The germline gives CDR1 SEHNR, CDR2 FQNEAQ (reference sequence). There are 15 residues in the CDR3. With V trimmed by 8 bases and J by 3 bases, 12 bases remained unmatched. CDR3 DNA: TGTGCCAGCCAGGATCCCCGGACAGGTCACACTGAAGCTTTCTTT. It encodes CASQDPRTGHTEAFF.

The chain combines TRBV11-3 with TRBJ2-7; D uncertain. This CDR3 comprises 14 residues. Germline-derived CDR1 and CDR2 are SGHNT and YENEEA. Trimming removed 1 base at V and 1 base at J, with 8 bases between. The CDR3 region is CASSLGADSYEQYF. The CDR3 DNA reads TGTGCCAGCAGCTTAGGGGCGGATTCCTACGAGCAGTACTTC. Using reference TRBV11-3 and TRBJ2-7 for the parts outside the CDR3, the full variable domain is EAGVVQSPRYKIIEKKQPVAFWCNPISGHNTLYWYLQNLGQGPELLIRYENEEAVDDSQLPKDRFSAERLKGVDSTLKIQPAELGDSAVYLCASSLGADSYEQYFGPGTRLTVT.

The chain combines TRBV4-1 with TRBJ1-5; D perhaps matches TRBD1 (5 bases). CDR1 is MGHRA, CDR2 YSYEKL, per germline. This CDR3 spans 16 amino acids. Trimming removed 3 bases from V and 1 base from J, with 13 bases in between. The CDR3 is CASSHRDGLSNQPQHF. CDR3 in DNA: TGCGCCAGCAGCCACCGGGACGGACTCAGCAATCAGCCCCAGCATTTT.

This rearrangement joins TRBV18 to TRBJ2-7, with TRBD1 matching 10 bases. This CDR3 has 16 amino acids. Germline values: CDR1 KGHSH, CDR2 LQKENI. V lost 3 bases to trimming and J lost 2 bases; unmatched junction nucleotides: 7. CDR3 sequence: CASSPRTGGDTYEQYF. The CDR3 DNA is TGTGCCAGCTCACCGCGGACAGGGGGGGACACCTACGAGCAGTACTTC.

This clone came up once. V gene TRBV7-2 combines with J gene TRBJ2-2, with 8 bases that match TRBD1. This CDR3 region has 15 residues. Germline CDR1 and CDR2: SGHTA and FQGNSA. V shed 4 bases, J shed 5 bases, and the junction held 6 bases outside the gene matches. CDR3 DNA sequence: TGTGCCAGCAGCTGGACAGGGTTGGGTACCGGGGAGCTGTTTTTT. It codes for CASSWTGLGTGELFF.